These 7 T cell receptor beta chains came from one sample sequenced in a study of beta chain features in type 1 diabetes (dated by TCRdb to the late 2010s). Receptor amplification or capture employed the immunoSEQ multiplex PCR assay. The entire isolated RNA was reverse transcribed using the High Capacity cDNA Reverse Transcription Kit, and thus expressed TCRB transcripts were sequenced. The clones in this table, taken by TCRdb from immuneACCESS, are in-frame only. Not every clone is retained; where verified, under half of the shortfall comes from an unresolved V gene, and the cause of the rest is unknown. Counted in this sample were about 140,000 clones; less than 9% of them appeared once. Under 1.5% of the sample rests with the top ten. Sample: central memory CD4+ T cells from blood. These receptors originate from a woman aged 30 to 39 in good health.

The sample holds a few counts of this clone. The gene calls are TRBV5-1 and TRBJ2-7, with 7 nucleotides matching TRBD2. V shed 4 bases and J 5 bases; nucleotides not matched to a gene: 9. Per germline, CDR1 SGHRS and CDR2 YFSETQ. The CDR3 is 14 amino acids. CDR3: CASSPGLSKNEQYF. In DNA, the CDR3 is TGCGCCAGCAGCCCGGGACTAAGCAAGAACGAGCAGTACTTC.

This clone turned up a few times. The rearrangement uses TRBV4-2 and TRBJ1-5, with no clear D. With 1 base removed from V and 4 bases from J, the gap between germline ends came to 11 bases. Germline V CDR1 and CDR2: LGHNA, YNFKEQ. CDR3 size: 15 residues. This CDR3 reads CASSQVSNGNQPQHF. CDR3 sequence (DNA): TGTGCCAGCAGCCAAGTATCAAACGGGAATCAGCCCCAGCATTTT.

This clone came up many times. The V call is TRBV7-8, the J call TRBJ2-1, with D possibly TRBD2 on 5 matching bases. In germline, CDR1 is SGHVS, CDR2 FQNEAQ. The CDR3 length is 14 residues. V lost 5 bases and J 5 bases, leaving 13 bases between the germline ends. CDR3 region: CASSLRTGDNEQFF. CDR3 coding DNA: TGTGCCAGCAGCCTCAGGACTGGAGACAATGAGCAGTTCTTC.

The chain joins TRBV5-1 to TRBJ1-5; 9 nucleotides match TRBD1. This CDR3 spans 17 amino acids. In germline, CDR1 is SGHRS, CDR2 YFSETQ. V dropped 4 bases and J dropped 9; count of bases not matched to a gene: 17. The CDR3 DNA is TGCGCCAGCAGCCCAAACCCCTTGACAGGGGGGATTTGGCCCCAGCATTTT. It encodes CASSPNPLTGGIWPQHF.

This clone showed up just a few times. This chain connects TRBV5-1 to TRBJ2-4, with TRBD2 matching over 8 bases. Germline CDR1 reads SGHRS; CDR2 reads YFSETQ. The CDR3 loop spans 21 amino acids. With V trimmed by 3 bases and J by 3 bases, 23 bases remained unmatched. The CDR3 nucleotides are TGCGCCAGCAGCTCAACTAGCGGAACAAACCAAGGCGGATCGGGCAAAAACATTCAGTACTTC. Protein product: CASSSTSGTNQGGSGKNIQYF. The variable domain in full, completed from reference TRBV5-1 and TRBJ2-4, reads KAGVTQTPRYLIKTRGQQVTLSCSPISGHRSVSWYQQTPGQGLQFLFEYFSETQRNKGNFPGRFSGRQFSNSRSEMNVSTLELGDSALYLCASSSTSGTNQGGSGKNIQYFGAGTRLSVL.

This chain connects TRBV19 to TRBJ1-5; D is uncertain. Germline CDR1 LNHDA, CDR2 SQIVND (reference sequence). Trimming removed 6 bases from V and 1 base from J, with 10 bases in between. The CDR3 contains 14 residues. In DNA form, the CDR3 reads TGTGCCAGTAGCAGTCCACCCAGCAATCAGCCCCAGCATTTT. This gives the protein CASSSPPSNQPQHF.

The chain recombines TRBV28 with TRBJ2-1, with 10 positions matching TRBD2. Germline-derived CDR1 and CDR2 are MDHEN and SYDVKM. This CDR3 is built from 17 residues. V lost 3 bases, J lost 4 bases, and 9 bases stayed unmatched. In DNA, the CDR3 is TGTGCCAGCAGTTTGTTATCCGGGACTAGCGTTTACAATGAGCAGTTCTTC. Its protein is CASSLLSGTSVYNEQFF.